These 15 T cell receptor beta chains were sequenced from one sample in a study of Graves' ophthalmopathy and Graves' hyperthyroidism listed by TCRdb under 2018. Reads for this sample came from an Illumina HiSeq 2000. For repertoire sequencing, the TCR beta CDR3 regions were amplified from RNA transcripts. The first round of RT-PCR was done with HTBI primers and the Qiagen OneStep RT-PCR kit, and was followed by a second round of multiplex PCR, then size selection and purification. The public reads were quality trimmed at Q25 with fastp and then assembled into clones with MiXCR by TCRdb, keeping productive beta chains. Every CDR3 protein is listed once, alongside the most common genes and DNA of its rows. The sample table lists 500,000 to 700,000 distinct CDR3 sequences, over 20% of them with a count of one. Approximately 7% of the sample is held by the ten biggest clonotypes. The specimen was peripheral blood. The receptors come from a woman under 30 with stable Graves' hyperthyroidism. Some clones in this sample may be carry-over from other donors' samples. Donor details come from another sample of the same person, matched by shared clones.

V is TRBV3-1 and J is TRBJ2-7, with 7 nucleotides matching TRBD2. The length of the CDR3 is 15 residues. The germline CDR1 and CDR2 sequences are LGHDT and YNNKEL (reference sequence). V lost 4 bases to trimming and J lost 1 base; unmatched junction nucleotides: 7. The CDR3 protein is CASSPGLISSYEQYF. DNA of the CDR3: TGTGCCAGCAGCCCGGGACTAATTAGTTCCTACGAGCAGTACTTC.

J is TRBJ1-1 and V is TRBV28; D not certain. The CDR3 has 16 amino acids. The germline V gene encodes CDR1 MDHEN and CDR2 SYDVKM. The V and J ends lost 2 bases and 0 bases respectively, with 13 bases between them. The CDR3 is CASSLGTSYMNTEAFF. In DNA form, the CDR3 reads TGTGCCAGCAGTTTAGGAACCTCATATATGAACACTGAAGCTTTCTTT.

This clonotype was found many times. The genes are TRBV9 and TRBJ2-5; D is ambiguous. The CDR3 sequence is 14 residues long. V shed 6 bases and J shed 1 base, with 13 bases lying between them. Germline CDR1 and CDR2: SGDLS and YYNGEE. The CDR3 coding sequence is TGTGCCAGCACCCCGTCAGGTACCCAAGAGACCCAGTACTTC. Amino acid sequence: CASTPSGTQETQYF.

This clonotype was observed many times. The CDR3 DNA reads as TGTGCCTGGAGTGTATTCCCGGTAAGGACAGATGGCTACACCTTC. Protein sequence: CAWSVFPVRTDGYTF. The genes are TRBV30 and TRBJ1-2; TRBD1 might be the D (6 bases). Germline values: CDR1 GTSNPN, CDR2 SVGIG (reference sequence). The CDR3 length is 15 residues. V was trimmed by 0 bases and J by 6 bases, leaving 17 bases between them.

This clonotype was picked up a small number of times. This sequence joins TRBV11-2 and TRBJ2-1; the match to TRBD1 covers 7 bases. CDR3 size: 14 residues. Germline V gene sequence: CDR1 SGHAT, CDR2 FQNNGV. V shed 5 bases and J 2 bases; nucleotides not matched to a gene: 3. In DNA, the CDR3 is TGTGCCAGCAGCCGGGGACAGACCTACAATGAGCAGTTCTTC. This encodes CASSRGQTYNEQFF.

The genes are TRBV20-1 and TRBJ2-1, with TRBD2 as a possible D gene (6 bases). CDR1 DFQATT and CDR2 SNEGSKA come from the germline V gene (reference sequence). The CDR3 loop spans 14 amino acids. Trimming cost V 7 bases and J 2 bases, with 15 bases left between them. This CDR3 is CSGLWRGAYNEQFF. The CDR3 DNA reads TGCAGTGGTTTATGGCGGGGCGCCTACAATGAGCAGTTCTTC.

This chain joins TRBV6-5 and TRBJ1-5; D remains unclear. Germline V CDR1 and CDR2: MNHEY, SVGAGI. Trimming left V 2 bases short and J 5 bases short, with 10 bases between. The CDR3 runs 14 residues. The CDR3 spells CASSYRQNYQPQHF. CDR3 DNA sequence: TGTGCCAGCAGTTACCGCCAGAACTATCAGCCCCAGCATTTT.

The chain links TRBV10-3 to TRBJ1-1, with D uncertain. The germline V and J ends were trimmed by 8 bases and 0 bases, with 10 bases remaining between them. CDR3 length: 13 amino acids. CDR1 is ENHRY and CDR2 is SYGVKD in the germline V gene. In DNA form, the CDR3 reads TGTGCCATCGGGCGGTCACTGAACACTGAAGCTTTCTTT. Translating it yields CAIGRSLNTEAFF.

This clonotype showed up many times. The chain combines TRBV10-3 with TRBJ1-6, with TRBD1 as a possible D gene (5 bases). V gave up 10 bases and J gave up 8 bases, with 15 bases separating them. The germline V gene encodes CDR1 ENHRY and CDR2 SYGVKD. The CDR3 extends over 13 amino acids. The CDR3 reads CATIRDADSPLHF. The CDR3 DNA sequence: TGTGCCACTATTCGGGACGCCGATTCACCCCTCCACTTT.

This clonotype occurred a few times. This CDR3 reads CASSLAIGLLSSGNTIYF. The CDR3, as DNA: TGTGCCAGCAGCTTAGCGATCGGACTCCTAAGCTCTGGAAACACCATATATTTT. V usage is TRBV7-2 and J usage is TRBJ1-3; D call uncertain. The V end was cut by 0 bases, the J end by 0 bases, with 15 bases between. Germline V gene sequence: CDR1 SGHTA, CDR2 FQGNSA. The length of the CDR3 is 18 residues.

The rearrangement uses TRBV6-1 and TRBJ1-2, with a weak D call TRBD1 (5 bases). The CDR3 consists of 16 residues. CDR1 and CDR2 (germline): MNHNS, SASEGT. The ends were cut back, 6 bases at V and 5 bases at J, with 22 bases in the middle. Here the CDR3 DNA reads TGTGCCAGCAGGGCGGATGGGCCGGGGGGTCTGTATGGCTACACCTTC. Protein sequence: CASRADGPGGLYGYTF.

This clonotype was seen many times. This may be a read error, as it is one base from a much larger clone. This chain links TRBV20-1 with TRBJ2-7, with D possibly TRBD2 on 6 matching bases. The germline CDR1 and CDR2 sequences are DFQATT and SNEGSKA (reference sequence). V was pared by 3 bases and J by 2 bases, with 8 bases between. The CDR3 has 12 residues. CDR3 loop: CSASGGTYEQYF. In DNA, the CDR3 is TGCAGTGCTAGCGGGGGTACCTACGAGCAGTACTTC.

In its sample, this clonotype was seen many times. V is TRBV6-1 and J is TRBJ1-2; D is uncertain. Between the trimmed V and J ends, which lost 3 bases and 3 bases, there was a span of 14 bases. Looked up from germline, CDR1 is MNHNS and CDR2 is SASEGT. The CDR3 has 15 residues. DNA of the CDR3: TGTGCCAGCAGTGAGTGGGAAAGTCGGGACTATGGCTACACCTTC. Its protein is CASSEWESRDYGYTF.

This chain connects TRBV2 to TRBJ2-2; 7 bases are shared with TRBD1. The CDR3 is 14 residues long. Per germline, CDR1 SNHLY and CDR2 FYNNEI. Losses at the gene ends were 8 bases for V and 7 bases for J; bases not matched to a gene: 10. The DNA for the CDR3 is TGTGCCAGCGGAATCGACAGGGTAGGCGGGGAGCTGTTTTTT. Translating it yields CASGIDRVGGELFF.

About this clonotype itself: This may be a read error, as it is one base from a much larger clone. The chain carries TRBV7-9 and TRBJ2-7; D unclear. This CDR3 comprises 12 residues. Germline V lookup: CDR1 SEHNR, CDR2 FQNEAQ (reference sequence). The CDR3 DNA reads TGTGCCAGCAGCCCCGGCGGCCACGAGCTGTACTTC. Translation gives CASSPGGHELYF. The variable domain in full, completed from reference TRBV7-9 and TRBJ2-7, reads DTGVSQNPRHKITKRGQNVTFRCDPISEHNRLYWYRQTLGQGPEFLTYFQNEAQLEKSRLLSDRFSAERPKGSFSTLEIQRTEQGDSAMYLCASSPGGHELYFGPGTRLTVT.